Described below is a single T cell receptor (beta chain) sequence and its context. The sample is drawn from a study of Graves' ophthalmopathy and Graves' hyperthyroidism. From RNA, the CDR3 regions of TCR beta chains were amplified and sequenced. HTBI primers primed a first-round RT-PCR, and a second-round multiplex PCR followed. TCRdb processed the multiplex PCR reads anew with MiXCR; each CDR3 protein has one entry. The table shows 300,000 to 400,000 distinct CDR3 sequences, with roughly 16% occurring only once. V lost 5 bases and J 4 bases, leaving 18 bases between the germline ends. The CDR3 runs 15 residues.

The genes are TRBV12-3 or TRBV12-4 and TRBJ2-7; D could derive from TRBD1 or TRBD2 (6 bases each). Input material: peripheral blood. This TCR was sampled from an adult man with Graves' ophthalmopathy. The CDR3 nucleotides read TGTGCCAGCAGTGTCGGCGGCGGAGGGGGGTACGAGCAGTACTTC. Translation: CASSVGGGGGYEQYF.